The rows below give T cell receptor beta chains drawn from one sample of a study of sequential checkpoint blockade in melanoma. The assay was immunoSEQ multiplex PCR, and TCRdb's table has in-frame clones only and misses some. In the table there are over 850 clones, about a fifth of which are singletons. Here the sequenced sample was tumor tissue (inferred from file names), taken from a patient given nivolumab and ipilimumab in sequence. The receptor source for this set is a human donor with melanoma. Each CDR3 is given with its conserved first and last residue. A D gene is named only where the DNA matches it firmly. Some rows have no size entry. The others give once, few or many, or a class for an expanded clone.

d_gene,v_gene,len,abundance,j_gene,CDR3aa,CDR3nt
TRBD1,TRBV19,17,-,TRBJ1-3,CATKGGQGGFSGNTIYF,TGTGCCACCAAGGGGGGACAGGGCGGATTCTCTGGAAACACCATATATTTT
TRBD1,TRBV6-8,14,few,TRBJ2-3,CASSDRGRTDTQYF,TGTGCCAGCAGTGACAGGGGGCGCACAGATACGCAGTATTTT
-,TRBV28,16,few,TRBJ2-5,CASSLYGTLCQETQYF,TGTGCCAGCAGTTTATATGGGACACTATGCCAAGAGACCCAGTACTTC
-,TRBV28,15,-,TRBJ2-7,CASNLFRDSPHEQYF,TGTGCCAGCAACTTATTCCGGGACTCACCCCACGAGCAGTACTTC
TRBD2,TRBV29-1,14,-,TRBJ2-1,CSVDVAGLYNEQFF,TGCAGCGTTGATGTAGCGGGCCTTTACAATGAGCAGTTCTTC
-,TRBV6-8,16,medium-sized,TRBJ1-1,CASTPYGERVNTEAFF,TGTGCCAGCACCCCTTACGGGGAGAGGGTGAACACTGAAGCTTTCTTT
-,TRBV11-3,14,medium-sized,TRBJ1-1,CASSPRSQNTEAFF,TGTGCCAGCAGCCCCAGGAGCCAGAACACTGAAGCTTTCTTT
-,TRBV12-5,15,few,TRBJ2-7,CASSPQLGQAGEQYF,TGTGCCAGCTCCCCCCAGTTAGGTCAGGCCGGCGAGCAGTACTTC
-,TRBV29-1,14,-,TRBJ2-1,CSVEKPVSVNEQFF,TGCAGCGTTGAGAAGCCGGTTTCGGTCAATGAGCAGTTCTTC
-,TRBV6-8,12,few,TRBJ2-1,CASSKPSGEQFF,TGTGCCAGCAGTAAGCCATCGGGTGAGCAGTTCTTC
TRBD2,TRBV11-3,15,few,TRBJ2-1,CASSLWLAGDNEQFF,TGTGCCAGCAGCTTATGGCTAGCGGGGGACAATGAGCAGTTCTTC
TRBD2,TRBV11-3,15,medium-sized,TRBJ2-4,CASSLGVSGIDIQYF,TGTGCCAGCAGCTTAGGGGTTAGCGGGATTGACATTCAGTACTTC
-,TRBV6-8,16,-,TRBJ2-3,CASRGWGDLGPDTQYF,TGTGCCAGCAGGGGTTGGGGGGATTTGGGCCCAGATACGCAGTATTTT
-,TRBV11-3,18,medium-sized,TRBJ2-3,CASSPRGSGLLRADTQYF,TGTGCCAGCAGCCCCCGGGGTAGCGGACTCCTGCGGGCAGATACGCAGTATTTT
-,TRBV19,14,-,TRBJ1-2,CATGQIGQTYGYTF,TGTGCCACCGGACAGATTGGACAGACCTATGGCTACACCTTC
TRBD1,TRBV9,16,medium-sized,TRBJ1-5,CASSRTDREGDQPQHF,TGTGCCAGCAGCCGAACCGACAGGGAAGGCGATCAGCCCCAGCATTTT
-,TRBV6-8,16,few,TRBJ2-2,CASSYSTPGGPGELFF,TGTGCCAGCAGTTACTCGACTCCGGGTGGCCCCGGGGAGCTGTTTTTT
TRBD2,TRBV25-1,13,-,TRBJ2-1,CATKGLAYNEQFF,TGTGCCACCAAGGGACTAGCCTACAATGAGCAGTTCTTC
TRBD1,TRBV11-3,17,medium-sized,TRBJ1-1,CASSQPPGQSMNTEAFF,TGTGCCAGCAGCCAACCCCCGGGACAGAGCATGAACACTGAAGCTTTCTTT
TRBD1,TRBV6-8,15,large,TRBJ1-5,CASSGRQGRSQPQHF,TGTGCCAGCAGTGGAAGACAGGGAAGAAGTCAGCCCCAGCATTTT
-,TRBV30,17,-,TRBJ2-6,CAWSAGSLSSGANVLTF,TGTGCCTGGAGTGCGGGCAGCCTGAGCTCTGGGGCCAACGTCCTGACTTTC
TRBD1,TRBV29-1,12,few,TRBJ1-1,CSVVTGATEAFF,TGCAGCGTCGTCACAGGGGCCACTGAAGCTTTCTTT
-,TRBV14,13,few,TRBJ2-4,CASSHSWGNIQYF,TGTGCCAGCAGCCACAGTTGGGGAAACATTCAGTACTTC
-,TRBV28,17,-,TRBJ1-1,CASSPVAEGLFNTEAFF,TGTGCCAGCAGTCCCGTAGCAGAAGGGCTTTTTAACACTGAAGCTTTCTTT
-,TRBV6-8,14,few,TRBJ1-2,CASSLNRGNYGYTF,TGTGCCAGCAGTTTAAATAGGGGGAACTATGGCTACACCTTC
TRBD2,TRBV9,15,medium-sized,TRBJ2-7,CASSVSETSGTHRYF,TGTGCCAGCAGCGTATCAGAGACTAGCGGCACGCACCGGTACTTC
-,TRBV11-3,15,medium-sized,TRBJ1-2,CASSADRTEYYGYTF,TGTGCCAGCAGCGCTGATCGGACAGAATATTATGGCTACACCTTC
-,TRBV6-8,15,few,TRBJ2-7,CASSYALGTPYEQYF,TGTGCCAGCAGTTACGCTCTGGGGACCCCCTACGAGCAGTACTTC
TRBD1,TRBV6-1,14,few,TRBJ1-2,CASSEGTGDIGYTF,TGTGCCAGCAGTGAAGGGACAGGGGACATTGGCTACACCTTC
-,TRBV18,16,-,TRBJ1-1,CASSPPGAGLNTEAFF,TGTGCCAGCTCACCACCGGGGGCGGGCTTGAACACTGAAGCTTTCTTT
TRBD1,TRBV6-8,19,-,TRBJ1-1,CASSSPDRGRIGMNTEAFF,TGTGCCAGCAGTTCCCCAGACAGGGGCCGGATTGGGATGAACACTGAAGCTTTCTTT
TRBD1,TRBV18,14,-,TRBJ2-3,CASSPTGVRDTQYF,TGTGCCAGCTCGCCCACAGGGGTGAGGGATACGCAGTATTTT
TRBD1,TRBV6-8,12,large,TRBJ1-1,CAISGQGVEAFF,TGTGCCATCAGTGGACAGGGGGTTGAAGCTTTCTTT
-,TRBV11-3,14,medium-sized,TRBJ2-7,CASSLDGFSYEQYF,TGTGCCAGCAGCTTAGATGGTTTCTCCTACGAGCAGTACTTC
-,TRBV9,14,many,TRBJ2-4,CASSVGSSKNIQYF,TGTGCCAGCAGCGTAGGGAGTTCCAAAAACATTCAGTACTTC
-,TRBV28,14,few,TRBJ2-7,CASRRESFSYEQYF,TGTGCCAGCAGACGGGAGTCTTTCTCCTACGAGCAGTACTTC
TRBD1,TRBV9,16,medium-sized,TRBJ2-7,CASSGNPGTGNYEQYF,TGTGCCAGCAGCGGCAACCCCGGGACAGGGAACTACGAGCAGTACTTC
-,TRBV19,15,-,TRBJ1-3,CASLGGLLSGNTIYF,TGTGCCAGTCTCGGCGGACTTCTCTCTGGAAACACCATATATTTT
-,TRBV5-1,14,-,TRBJ2-2,CASSLAGNTGELFF,TGCGCCAGCAGCTTGGCTGGGAACACCGGGGAGCTGTTTTTT
TRBD2,TRBV19,12,-,TRBJ2-3,CASRLAGDTQYF,TGTGCCTCGAGACTAGCGGGAGATACGCAGTATTTT
-,TRBV6-8,12,-,TRBJ2-7,CASSREIDEQYF,TGTGCCAGCTCCCGGGAGATTGACGAGCAGTACTTC
-,TRBV6-8,14,large,TRBJ2-7,CASSYVGFSYEQYF,TGTGCCAGCAGTTACGTAGGGTTTTCCTACGAGCAGTACTTC
-,TRBV11-3,15,medium-sized,TRBJ1-1,CASSRQRVPNTEAFF,TGTGCCAGCAGCAGACAGCGGGTACCGAACACTGAAGCTTTCTTT
-,TRBV6-8,13,-,TRBJ2-7,CASTEGDLGEQYF,TGTGCCAGCACCGAGGGGGACCTAGGGGAGCAGTACTTC
-,TRBV7-1,13,few,TRBJ1-5,CASSRYSNQPQHF,TGTGCCAGCAGCCGCTATAGCAATCAGCCCCAGCATTTT
-,TRBV19,10,medium-sized,TRBJ1-3,CASQGNTIYF,TGTGCCAGCCAGGGAAACACCATATATTTT